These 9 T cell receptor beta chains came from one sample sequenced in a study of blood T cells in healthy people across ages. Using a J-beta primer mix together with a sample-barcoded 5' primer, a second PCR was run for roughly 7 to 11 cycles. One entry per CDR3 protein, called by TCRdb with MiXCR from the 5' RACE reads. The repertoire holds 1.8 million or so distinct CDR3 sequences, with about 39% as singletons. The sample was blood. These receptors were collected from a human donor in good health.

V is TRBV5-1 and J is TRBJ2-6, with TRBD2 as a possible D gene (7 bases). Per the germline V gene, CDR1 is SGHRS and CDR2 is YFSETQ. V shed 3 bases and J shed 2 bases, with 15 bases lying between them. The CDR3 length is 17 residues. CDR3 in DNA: TGCGCCAGCAGCTGGGGAGGGGGGCGTACTGGGGCCAACGTCCTGACTTTC. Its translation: CASSWGGGRTGANVLTF. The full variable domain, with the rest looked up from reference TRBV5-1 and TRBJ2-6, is KAGVTQTPRYLIKTRGQQVTLSCSPISGHRSVSWYQQTPGQGLQFLFEYFSETQRNKGNFPGRFSGRQFSNSRSEMNVSTLELGDSALYLCASSWGGGRTGANVLTFGAGSRLTVL.

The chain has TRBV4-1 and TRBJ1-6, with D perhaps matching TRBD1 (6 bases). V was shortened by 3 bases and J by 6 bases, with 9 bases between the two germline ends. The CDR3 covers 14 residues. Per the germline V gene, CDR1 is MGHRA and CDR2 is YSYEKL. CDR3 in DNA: TGCGCCAGCAGCCAGGCAGGGGTTAATTCACCCCTCCACTTT. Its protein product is CASSQAGVNSPLHF.

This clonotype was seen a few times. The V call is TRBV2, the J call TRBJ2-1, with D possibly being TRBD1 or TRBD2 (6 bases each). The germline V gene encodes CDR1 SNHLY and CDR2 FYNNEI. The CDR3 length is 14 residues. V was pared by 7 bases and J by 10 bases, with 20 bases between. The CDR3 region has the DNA TGTGCCAGCAAGCGCAGGGGCGGACTATGGGAGCAGTTCTTC. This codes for CASKRRGGLWEQFF. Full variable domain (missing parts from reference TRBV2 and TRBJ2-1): EPEVTQTPSHQVTQMGQEVILRCVPISNHLYFYWYRQILGQKVEFLVSFYNNEISEKSEIFDDQFSVERPDGSNFTLKIRSTKLEDSAMYFCASKRRGGLWEQFFGPGTRLTVL.

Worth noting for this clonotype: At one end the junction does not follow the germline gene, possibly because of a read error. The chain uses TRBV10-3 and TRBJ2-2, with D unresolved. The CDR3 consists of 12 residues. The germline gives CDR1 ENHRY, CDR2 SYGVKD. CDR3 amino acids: CTIRNTTGELFF. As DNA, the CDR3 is TGTACCATCAGGAATACTACCGGGGAGCTGTTTTTT.

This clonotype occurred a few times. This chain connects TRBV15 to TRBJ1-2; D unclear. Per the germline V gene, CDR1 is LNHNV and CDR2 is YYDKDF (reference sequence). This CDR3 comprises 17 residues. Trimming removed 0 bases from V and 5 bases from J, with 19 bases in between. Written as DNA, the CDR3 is TGTGCCACCAGCAGAGAGGGTAAACGGAGCAGTCTGTATGGCTACACCTTC. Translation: CATSREGKRSSLYGYTF.

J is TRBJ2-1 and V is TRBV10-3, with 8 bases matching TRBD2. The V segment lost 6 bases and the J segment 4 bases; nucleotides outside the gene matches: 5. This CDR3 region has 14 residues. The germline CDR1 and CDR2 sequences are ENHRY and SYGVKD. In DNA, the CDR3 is TGTGCCATCAGCACTAGCGGACCTTACAATGAGCAGTTCTTC. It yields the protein CAISTSGPYNEQFF.

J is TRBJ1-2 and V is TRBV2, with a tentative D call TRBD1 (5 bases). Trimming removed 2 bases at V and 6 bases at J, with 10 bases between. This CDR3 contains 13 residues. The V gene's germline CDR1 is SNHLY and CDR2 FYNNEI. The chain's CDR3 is CASSEYQGDGYTF. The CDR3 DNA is TGTGCCAGCAGTGAATATCAAGGGGATGGCTACACCTTC.

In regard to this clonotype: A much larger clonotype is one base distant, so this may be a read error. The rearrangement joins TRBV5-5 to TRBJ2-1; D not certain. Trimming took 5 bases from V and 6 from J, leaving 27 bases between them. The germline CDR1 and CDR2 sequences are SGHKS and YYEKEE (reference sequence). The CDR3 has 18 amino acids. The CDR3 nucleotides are TGTGCCAGCAGACGCGTCTCGGGCTTAGAGAGAGCCGGCAATGAGCAGTTCTTC. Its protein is CASRRVSGLERAGNEQFF.

The CDR3 reads CASSLPDREGSISNQPQHF. CDR3 nucleotide sequence: TGTGCCAGCAGCTTACCGGACAGGGAGGGATCTATTAGCAATCAGCCCCAGCATTTT. This chain uses TRBV11-2 with TRBJ1-5; TRBD1 aligns across 8 bases. CDR3 length: 19 amino acids. Germline V CDR1 and CDR2: SGHAT, FQNNGV. Unmatched junction bases numbered 12, after V lost 2 bases and J lost 0 bases.